One and the same sample provided the 22 T cell receptor beta chains below, sequenced in a study of CD8+ T cells in alopecia areata. Extracted RNA was reverse transcribed, and the resulting cDNA served as sequencing template. Data came from immunoSEQ multiplex PCR; TCRdb stores just in-frame clones and leaves some out. This sample carries some 130,000 clones, 53% of them seen once, and the ten largest clones take about 0.5%. Documented treatment: oral pan-JAK inhibitor, 5-10 mg twice daily. Sequenced material: CD4+ T cells sorted from blood, taken at week 4, from a patient treated with tofacitinib. The receptors shown here come from a human donor with alopecia areata.

V gene TRBV5-1 combines with J gene TRBJ2-1; D is unresolved. V lost 2 bases, J lost 5 bases, and 2 bases lay in between. CDR1 is SGHRS, CDR2 YFSETQ, per germline. The CDR3 extends over 11 amino acids. The CDR3 loop is CASSFHNEQFF. DNA of the CDR3: TGCGCCAGCAGCTTCCACAATGAGCAGTTCTTC.

This clone was seen only a few times. The chain is built from TRBV30 and TRBJ1-1, with D possibly matching TRBD1 (6 bases). Germline-derived CDR1 and CDR2 are GTSNPN and SVGIG (reference sequence). This CDR3 is 14 amino acids long. Trimming took off 0 bases at V and 4 bases at J, with 12 bases between the two ends. For the CDR3, the DNA is TGTGCCTGGAGTGTATTGCAGGGGAGCACTGAAGCTTTCTTT. It codes for CAWSVLQGSTEAFF.

The chain links TRBV14 to TRBJ1-1, with D unresolved. The germline CDR1 and CDR2 sequences are SGHDN and FVKESK. The CDR3 is 15 amino acids. V dropped 0 bases and J dropped 1 base, with 9 bases sitting between them. The CDR3 sequence: CASSQDRTRNTEAFF. In DNA form, the CDR3 reads TGTGCCAGCAGCCAAGATAGGACCCGGAACACTGAAGCTTTCTTT.

V usage is TRBV29-1 and J usage is TRBJ1-6; D not certain. The V end lost 3 bases, the J end lost 17 bases, and 14 bases lay between the germline ends. The CDR3 totals 11 residues. Germline CDR1 is SQVTM and CDR2 is ANQGSEA. The CDR3 nucleotides are TGCAGCGTTGATTCCGGTGCGGCGGTCCACTTT. This codes for CSVDSGAAVHF.

This chain uses TRBV6-4 with TRBJ1-5; TRBD1 is a possible D gene (5 bases). V was trimmed by 5 bases and J by 4 bases, leaving 9 bases between them. Germline CDR1 and CDR2: MRHNA and SNTAGT. CDR3 length: 13 residues. The CDR3 bases are TGTGCCAGCAGTCCACAGGTAAATCAGCCCCAGCATTTT. Its translation is CASSPQVNQPQHF.

The gene calls are TRBV6-6 and TRBJ1-1; 9 nucleotides align to TRBD1. Germline CDR1 and CDR2: MNHNY and SVGAGI (reference sequence). J lost 5 bases, V lost 7 bases, and 11 bases had no gene match. The CDR3 has 15 amino acids. CDR3 nucleotides: TGTGCCAGCACTAAACTACAGGGGGCCCGGACTGAAGCTTTCTTT. Translation gives CASTKLQGARTEAFF.

This clone has just a few counts. This chain uses TRBV29-1 with TRBJ2-7, with 10 bases aligning to TRBD2. Per the germline V gene, CDR1 is SQVTM and CDR2 is ANQGSEA. The ends lost 2 bases at V and 4 bases at J; junction bases unmatched: 5. CDR3 length: 14 amino acids. The CDR3 DNA sequence: TGCAGCGTTGAAAGACTAGCGGGTGGGTACGAGCAGTACTTC. This encodes CSVERLAGGYEQYF.

The count of this clone is one. The gene calls are TRBV5-1 and TRBJ1-5; D not certain. The CDR3 has 15 residues. The germline V and J ends were trimmed by 4 bases and 0 bases, with 11 bases remaining between them. Germline lookup yields CDR1 SGHRS and CDR2 YFSETQ. For the CDR3, the DNA is TGCGCCAGCAGCCCCGGAGAAGTTAGCAATCAGCCCCAGCATTTT. Translated: CASSPGEVSNQPQHF.

This sequence joins TRBV30 and TRBJ1-1; no clear D gene. Deletions cut 5 bases from V and 1 base from J, with 11 bases between. The CDR3 covers 13 residues. Germline CDR1 and CDR2: GTSNPN and SVGIG (reference sequence). This CDR3 is CAWGRARNTEAFF. The CDR3, as DNA: TGTGCCTGGGGACGGGCCCGGAACACTGAAGCTTTCTTT.

The rearrangement links TRBV29-1 to TRBJ1-2; no definite D call. V gave up 4 bases and J gave up 4 bases, with 7 bases separating them. Looked up from germline, CDR1 is SQVTM and CDR2 is ANQGSEA. The CDR3 spans 11 residues. Here the CDR3 DNA reads TGCAGCGTTGGAGGAGGCTATGGCTACACCTTC. It is translated as CSVGGGYGYTF.

This clone has only a few counts. The CDR3 nucleotides are TGTGCCTGGAGTGCCGGACAGCGCGAGCAGTACTTC. Translated, it gives CAWSAGQREQYF. The rearrangement joins TRBV30 to TRBJ2-5, with D maybe TRBD1 (6 bases). The end of the DNA aligns better with TRBJ2-7, so the J call may be wrong. CDR1 GTSNPN and CDR2 SVGIG come from the germline V gene (reference sequence). The CDR3 has 12 amino acids.

The chain carries TRBV25-1 and TRBJ1-1, with D uncertain. In germline, CDR1 is MGHDK, CDR2 SYGVNS. V shed 4 bases and J shed 3 bases, with 12 bases lying between them. The CDR3 covers 14 residues. Here the CDR3 DNA reads TGTGCCAGCAGTGTAGGGCTTCGGGACACTGAAGCTTTCTTT. Translating gives CASSVGLRDTEAFF.

This clone was detected many times. The genes are TRBV19 and TRBJ2-1, with D possibly being TRBD2 (5 bases). CDR3 length: 13 amino acids. The V and J ends lost 5 bases and 12 bases respectively, with 17 bases between them. Germline V gives CDR1 LNHDA, CDR2 SQIVND (reference sequence). This chain's CDR3 is CASSQDFPKVQFF. The CDR3, as DNA: TGTGCCAGTAGTCAGGACTTCCCGAAAGTGCAGTTCTTC.

The CDR3 sequence: CASRWADTQYF. Written as DNA, the CDR3 is TGTGCCAGCCGCTGGGCAGATACGCAGTATTTT. The chain joins TRBV27 to TRBJ2-3; D call uncertain. V shed 8 bases and J shed 4 bases, with 7 bases lying between them. The CDR3 spans 11 residues. CDR1 MNHEY and CDR2 SMNVEV come from the germline V gene (reference sequence).

The gene calls are TRBV30 and TRBJ2-3; D remains ambiguous. This CDR3 contains 15 residues. Germline CDR1 GTSNPN, CDR2 SVGIG (reference sequence). V was shortened by 0 bases and J by 5 bases, with 15 bases between the two germline ends. The CDR3 DNA reads TGTGCCTGGAGTGTAGATGCTCCGATGAAAGATACGCAGTATTTT. As protein: CAWSVDAPMKDTQYF.

This clone showed up just a few times. The V gene is TRBV27, the J gene TRBJ1-5; no clear D gene. CDR3 length: 13 amino acids. V was pared by 5 bases and J by 1 base, with 6 bases between. CDR1 is MNHEY and CDR2 is SMNVEV in the germline V gene (reference sequence). The CDR3 protein is CASSTSSNQPQHF. In DNA, the CDR3 is TGTGCCAGCAGTACGTCCAGCAATCAGCCCCAGCATTTT.

This clone was detected a few times. This chain links TRBV5-1 with TRBJ1-1; D gene ambiguous. The length of the CDR3 is 15 residues. Germline assignment: CDR1 SGHRS and CDR2 YFSETQ. V lost 1 base and J lost 0, with 10 bases in between. Here the CDR3 reads CASSLRTAMNTEAFF. DNA of the CDR3: TGCGCCAGCAGCTTGCGGACGGCCATGAACACTGAAGCTTTCTTT.

The chain has TRBV29-1 and TRBJ2-7; 9 nucleotides match TRBD1. CDR1 is SQVTM, CDR2 ANQGSEA, per germline. There are 14 residues in the CDR3. V lost 7 bases and J lost 3; bases outside the gene matches: 10. This CDR3 is CSAGEQGANYEQYF. The CDR3 DNA reads TGCAGCGCCGGTGAACAGGGGGCTAACTACGAGCAGTACTTC.

V usage is TRBV6-1 and J usage is TRBJ1-2; D possibly corresponds to TRBD1 (5 bases). The CDR3 has 16 residues. The germline V and J ends were trimmed by 0 bases and 6 bases, with 17 bases remaining between them. CDR1 and CDR2 (germline): MNHNS, SASEGT. The chain's CDR3 is CASSEAYSRERHGYTF. In DNA, the CDR3 is TGTGCCAGCAGTGAAGCTTACAGCAGGGAAAGACATGGCTACACCTTC.

The chain is built from TRBV29-1 and TRBJ1-2, with 7 bases fitting TRBD1. The ends lost 6 bases at V and 4 bases at J; junction bases unmatched: 8. This CDR3 is 13 amino acids long. Germline-derived CDR1 and CDR2 are SQVTM and ANQGSEA. The CDR3 region is CSVARTGGYGYTF. The CDR3, as DNA: TGCAGCGTCGCAAGGACAGGAGGCTATGGCTACACCTTC.

The rearrangement uses TRBV11-2 and TRBJ2-5, with a tentative D call TRBD2 (5 bases). The CDR3 is 16 residues long. V lost 3 bases to trimming and J lost 1 base, with 15 bases between them. Per germline, CDR1 SGHAT and CDR2 FQNNGV. The chain's CDR3 is CASSFQSGRFQETQYF. CDR3 DNA sequence: TGTGCCAGCAGCTTTCAGTCGGGGAGATTCCAAGAGACCCAGTACTTC.

V gene TRBV19 combines with J gene TRBJ1-5; tentative D call: TRBD1 (5 bases). V was trimmed by 3 bases and J by 10 bases, leaving 16 bases between them. Germline V gene sequence: CDR1 LNHDA, CDR2 SQIVND (reference sequence). This CDR3 has 14 amino acids. The CDR3 reads CASSMGQRENPQHF. CDR3 sequence (DNA): TGTGCCAGTAGTATGGGGCAGCGGGAAAACCCCCAGCATTTT.